Listed below are T cell receptor beta chains from one sample, sequenced in a study of cytomegalovirus exposure and HLA in healthy donors. TCRdb's copy holds only in-frame clones and misses some; the assay was immunoSEQ multiplex PCR. In the table there are roughly 45,000 clones, 85% to 95% of which are singletons. The sequencing input was PBMCs. The source is a woman under 30 in good health and CMV-seropositive. CDR3s include the opening cysteine and the closing phenylalanine or tryptophan. A D gene is named only where the DNA matches it firmly. Only some rows state a clone size, as once, few, many or a class for expanded clones.

D gene	clone size	V gene	J gene	CDR3 protein	CDR3 DNA
NA	NA	TRBV6-6	TRBJ1-3	CASSNPQGSGNTIYF	TGTGCCAGCAGTAACCCACAGGGCTCTGGAAACACCATATATTTT
TRBD1	NA	TRBV7-3	TRBJ2-7	CATPTGGGGADEQYF	TGTGCCACCCCGACAGGGGGCGGTGGAGCAGACGAGCAGTACTTC
TRBD1	NA	TRBV28	TRBJ2-2	CASSLVQGATGELFF	TGTGCCAGCAGTTTAGTGCAGGGGGCGACCGGGGAGCTGTTTTTT
TRBD2	NA	TRBV25-1	TRBJ2-3	CASSGETSGTDTQYF	TGTGCCAGCAGTGGGGAAACTAGCGGCACAGATACGCAGTATTTT
NA	NA	TRBV7-2	TRBJ2-3	CASALLGGGRSDTQYF	TGTGCCAGCGCCCTCTTGGGAGGGGGGAGGTCAGATACGCAGTATTTT
NA	NA	TRBV2	TRBJ2-5	CATLRDIQETQYF	TGTGCCACCCTCCGGGACATACAAGAGACCCAGTACTTC
NA	NA	TRBV11-2	TRBJ2-3	CASSPGGSSSTDTQYF	TGTGCCAGCAGCCCCGGGGGTAGCAGTAGCACAGATACGCAGTATTTT
NA	NA	TRBV12-5	TRBJ1-6	CASGLAGSPLHF	TGTGCTAGTGGTTTGGCTGGCTCACCCCTCCACTTT
TRBD2	NA	TRBV25-1	TRBJ2-7	CASSGGLAGVREQYF	TGTGCCAGCAGTGGAGGACTAGCGGGAGTGCGGGAGCAGTACTTC
TRBD1	NA	TRBV6-5	TRBJ1-1	CASMGRGRGNTEAFF	TGTGCCAGCATGGGCAGGGGGCGCGGGAACACTGAAGCTTTCTTT
NA	NA	TRBV29-1	TRBJ2-7	CSVEVYGASMSYEQYF	TGCAGCGTTGAGGTCTATGGGGCAAGTATGTCCTACGAGCAGTACTTC
TRBD1	NA	TRBV23-1	TRBJ2-4	CASSQSGQGVAKNIQYF	TGCGCCAGCAGTCAATCGGGACAGGGCGTAGCCAAAAACATTCAGTACTTC
NA	NA	TRBV19	TRBJ2-1	CATRDWRTMKQFF	TGTGCCACACGGGACTGGCGGACAATGAAGCAGTTCTTC
NA	NA	TRBV7-9	TRBJ2-7	CASPLPYEQYF	TGTGCCAGTCCCCTTCCCTACGAGCAGTACTTC
NA	NA	TRBV6-6	TRBJ1-5	CASSPQVGTGDQPQHF	TGTGCCAGCAGTCCGCAGGTAGGGACGGGGGATCAGCCCCAGCATTTT
NA	NA	TRBV6-5	TRBJ1-6	CASSYQGGSYNSPLHF	TGTGCCAGCAGTTACCAGGGTGGCTCCTATAATTCACCCCTCCACTTT
NA	NA	TRBV7-9	TRBJ2-2	CASSSPQGPGELFF	TGTGCCAGCAGCTCCCCCCAGGGTCCCGGGGAGCTGTTTTTT
NA	NA	TRBV9	TRBJ1-1	CASSSSAEFTEAFF	TGTGCCAGCAGTAGTTCCGCGGAATTTACTGAAGCTTTCTTT
NA	once	TRBV19	TRBJ1-4	CASSMKSGEKLFF	TGTGCCAGTAGTATGAAGTCCGGGGAAAAACTGTTTTTT
TRBD1	NA	TRBV29-1	TRBJ1-5	CSVERDRASSNQPQHF	TGCAGCGTTGAACGGGACAGGGCGTCCAGCAATCAGCCCCAGCATTTT
TRBD2	NA	TRBV5-6	TRBJ2-7	CASSRGLTSYEQYF	TGTGCCAGCAGCAGGGGACTAACAAGCTACGAGCAGTACTTC
TRBD2	NA	TRBV15	TRBJ2-3	CATSKRLAGGVADTQYF	TGTGCCACCAGCAAGCGACTAGCGGGAGGGGTGGCAGATACGCAGTATTTT
TRBD2	NA	TRBV28	TRBJ2-5	CASTPVRWEGQETQYF	TGTGCCAGCACCCCTGTCAGGTGGGAGGGACAAGAGACCCAGTACTTC
NA	NA	TRBV28	TRBJ1-5	CASSLLNRSNQPQHF	TGTGCCAGCAGTTTATTGAACCGGAGCAATCAGCCCCAGCATTTT
NA	NA	TRBV6-5	TRBJ2-7	CASRGAGTSYEQYF	TGTGCCAGCAGAGGAGCCGGGACATCCTACGAGCAGTACTTC
TRBD2	NA	TRBV28	TRBJ2-2	CASRSGTRDTGELFF	TGTGCCAGCAGATCCGGGACTAGGGACACCGGGGAGCTGTTTTTT
TRBD1	NA	TRBV7-2	TRBJ1-1	CASSLAGGRVYTEAFF	TGTGCCAGCAGCTTAGCAGGGGGCAGGGTATACACTGAAGCTTTCTTT
NA	NA	TRBV5-6	TRBJ2-7	CASSLFFVTVSSYEQYF	TGTGCCAGCAGCTTGTTTTTCGTGACAGTTAGCTCCTACGAGCAGTACTTC
TRBD2	NA	TRBV18	TRBJ2-3	CASSPSRASGQYF	TGTGCCAGCTCACCGTCCCGGGCTAGCGGGCAGTATTTT
TRBD2	NA	TRBV7-2	TRBJ2-7	CASSLVSSGSYEQYF	TGTGCCAGCAGCTTAGTGTCTAGCGGGAGTTACGAGCAGTACTTC
TRBD1	NA	TRBV28	TRBJ2-7	CAMGTAYEQYF	TGTGCCATGGGGACAGCCTACGAGCAGTACTTC
NA	NA	TRBV9	TRBJ2-1	CASSGVVPRGEQFF	TGTGCCAGCAGCGGGGTCGTACCTCGGGGTGAGCAGTTCTTC
NA	NA	TRBV11-3	TRBJ1-1	CASSLDGTFLETEAFF	TGTGCCAGCAGCTTAGATGGGACTTTCCTAGAAACCGAAGCTTTCTTT
TRBD2	NA	TRBV27	TRBJ2-7	CASRTSGAYEQYF	TGTGCCAGCCGGACTAGCGGGGCCTACGAGCAGTACTTC
TRBD2	NA	TRBV6-4	TRBJ2-1	CASSEGEGNLNEQFF	TGTGCCAGCAGTGAGGGGGAGGGAAATTTGAATGAGCAGTTCTTC
NA	NA	TRBV25-1	TRBJ1-5	CASSDVEGNQPQHF	TGTGCCAGCAGTGATGTGGAGGGCAATCAGCCCCAGCATTTT
TRBD2	NA	TRBV6-5	TRBJ2-3	CASSYSAAGGTDTQYF	TGTGCCAGCAGTTACTCGGCCGCGGGAGGCACAGATACGCAGTATTTT
NA	NA	TRBV7-8	TRBJ2-1	CASSPQAAFSYNEQFF	TGTGCCAGCAGCCCTCAAGCGGCCTTCTCCTACAATGAGCAGTTCTTC